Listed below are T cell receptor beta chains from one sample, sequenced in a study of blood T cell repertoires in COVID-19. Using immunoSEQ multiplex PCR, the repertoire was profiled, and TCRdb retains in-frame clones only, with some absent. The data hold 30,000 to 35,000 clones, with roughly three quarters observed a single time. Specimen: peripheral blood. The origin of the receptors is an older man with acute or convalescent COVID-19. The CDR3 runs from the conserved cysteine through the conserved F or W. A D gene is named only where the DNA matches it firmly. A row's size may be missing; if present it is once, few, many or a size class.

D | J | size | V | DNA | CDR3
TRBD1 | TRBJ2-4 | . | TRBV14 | TGTGCCAGCAGCCCCGGGACAGGGATTCTAGCCAAAAACATTCAGTACTTC | CASSPGTGILAKNIQYF
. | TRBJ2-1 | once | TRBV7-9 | TGTGCCAGCAGCTTAGAGGGGGTCTCCTACAATGAGCAGTTCTTC | CASSLEGVSYNEQFF
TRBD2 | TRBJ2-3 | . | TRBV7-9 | TGTGCCAGCAGCCTGCGACAGGGGGGACTAGCGGGAGAATTT | CASSLRQGGLAGEF
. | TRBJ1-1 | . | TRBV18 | TGTGCCAGCTCACCCCCCAAGAGGTCTCATACTGAAGCTTTCTTT | CASSPPKRSHTEAFF
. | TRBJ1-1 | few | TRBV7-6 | TGTGCCAGCAGCTCCCAGGGTAACACTGAAGCTTTCTTT | CASSSQGNTEAFF
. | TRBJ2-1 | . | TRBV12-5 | TGTGCTAGTGGTACGCCAGCGGACCATGAGCAGTTCTTC | CASGTPADHEQFF
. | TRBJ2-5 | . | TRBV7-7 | TGTGCCAGCAGCTTAGGGGTAGGCGGGGCTCGTGAGACCCAGTACTTC | CASSLGVGGARETQYF
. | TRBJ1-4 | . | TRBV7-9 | TGTGCCAGCAGCTTCGGCGGATGGGGCACTAATGAAAAACTGTTTTTT | CASSFGGWGTNEKLFF
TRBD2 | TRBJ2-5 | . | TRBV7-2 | TGTGCCAGCAGCATAACTAGCGGGGGGAAGAAGACCCAGTACTTC | CASSITSGGKKTQYF
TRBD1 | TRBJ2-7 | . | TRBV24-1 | TGTGCCACCAGTGAATCCGGGACAGTATACGAGCAGTACTTC | CATSESGTVYEQYF
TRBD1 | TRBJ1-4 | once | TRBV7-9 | TGTGCCAGCAGCGGCCTGACAGGGGCTGGAAGAAAACTGTTTTTT | CASSGLTGAGRKLFF
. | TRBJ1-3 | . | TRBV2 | TGTGCCAGCAGTGCTCCAGGGGTATCTGGAAACACCATATATTTT | CASSAPGVSGNTIYF
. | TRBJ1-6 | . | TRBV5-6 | TGTGCCAGCAGCTTGACGGGGTCGCCCTATAATTCACCCCTCCACTTT | CASSLTGSPYNSPLHF
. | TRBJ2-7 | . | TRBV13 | TGTGCCAGCAGCTTATGGGCCAGGGGGGACGAGCAGTACTTC | CASSLWARGDEQYF
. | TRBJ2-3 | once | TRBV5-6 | TGTGCCAGCAGCTTCGACTACACAGATACGCAGTATTTT | CASSFDYTDTQYF
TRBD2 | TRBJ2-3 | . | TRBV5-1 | TGCGCCAGCAGCTTGTTCGGGAGGGAGGATGTAGATACGCAGTATTTT | CASSLFGREDVDTQYF
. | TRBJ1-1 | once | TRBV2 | TGTGCCAGCAGTGCGAGGACAGATAACACTGAAGCTTTCTTT | CASSARTDNTEAFF
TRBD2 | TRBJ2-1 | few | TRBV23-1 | TGCGCCAGCAGTGCAACTAGCGGAGGCGGCGATGAGCAGTTCTTC | CASSATSGGGDEQFF
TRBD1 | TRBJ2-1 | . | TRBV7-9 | TGTGCCACCCCCGGGACAGGGTACAATGAGCAGTTCTTC | CATPGTGYNEQFF
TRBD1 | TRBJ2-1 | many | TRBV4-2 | TGTGCCAGCAGCCTCCCTGACAGGGCCTCCTACAATGAGCAGTTCTTC | CASSLPDRASYNEQFF
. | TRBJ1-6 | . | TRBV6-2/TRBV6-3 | TGTGCCAGCAGTTTGGTGGACAACAGTTCACCCCTCCACTTT | CASSLVDNSSPLHF
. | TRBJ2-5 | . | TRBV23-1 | TGCGCCAGCAGTCAAGAGGGGGTGAGGGCCAGGGCGAGGGCCCAGTACTTC | CASSQEGVRARARAQYF
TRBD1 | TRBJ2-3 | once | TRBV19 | TGTGCCAGTACCCCTGGGGACAGGGGAGATACGCAGTATTTT | CASTPGDRGDTQYF
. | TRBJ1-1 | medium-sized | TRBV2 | TGTGCCAGCTCTCAAGGGGAGAACACTGAAGCTTTCTTT | CASSQGENTEAFF
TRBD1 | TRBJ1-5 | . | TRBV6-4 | TGTGCCAGCCACACAGGGGGTTCGATTGAGCTCGATGATGCGACCCAGCATTTT | CASHTGGSIELDDATQHF
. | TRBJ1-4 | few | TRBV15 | TGTGCCACCAGCAGAGCCCAAAGTACGCAGGGTCGAAATGAAAAACTGTTTTTT | CATSRAQSTQGRNEKLFF
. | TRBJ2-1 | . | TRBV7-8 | TGTGCCAGCAGCTTAGGAAGCGGACGGCCGTACGAGCAGTTCTTC | CASSLGSGRPYEQFF
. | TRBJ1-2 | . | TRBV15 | TGTGCCACCAGCAGAGCTGGGGCCAGGGAACTATGGAGCTACACCTTC | CATSRAGARELWSYTF
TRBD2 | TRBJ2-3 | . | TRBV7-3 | TGTGCCAGCAGCTTAGGGACTAGGTCTTTCACAGATACGCAGTATTTT | CASSLGTRSFTDTQYF
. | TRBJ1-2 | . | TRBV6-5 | TGTGCCAGCAGCCGGGCTCGGGAATATGGCTACACCTTC | CASSRAREYGYTF
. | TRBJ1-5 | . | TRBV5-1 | TGCGCCAGCAGAGATACAGGAGTCAATCAGCCCCAGCATTTT | CASRDTGVNQPQHF